This is a list of T cell receptor beta chains from one sample in a study of T cell responses to AZD1222 COVID-19 vaccine. The repertoire was sequenced with immunoSEQ multiplex PCR; TCRdb's copy has only in-frame clones and lacks some. Among roughly 110,000 clones listed, 80% to 85% were seen once. The sequencing here drew on peripheral blood, taken on day 0 of AZD1222 vaccination. These receptors came from an adult in good health. The CDR3 runs from the conserved cysteine through the conserved F or W. D genes are given only for firm matches. Size tells how often a clone was seen (once, few, many) or the class of an expanded clone, and some rows leave it out.

abundance	v_gene	d_gene	j_gene	CDR3nt	CDR3aa
.	TRBV18	TRBD1	TRBJ2-5	TGTGCCAGCTCACCAACCGGGACAGGAGGAGAGGGGACCCAGTACTTC	CASSPTGTGGEGTQYF
.	TRBV5-4	TRBD1	TRBJ2-1	TGTGCCAGCAGCTTGGGGACAGGGGGTGAAGGATATGCGTTCTTC	CASSLGTGGEGYAFF
.	TRBV28	.	TRBJ1-2	TGTGCCAGCACGTCGGAAGGGAGGTGGTACACCTTC	CASTSEGRWYTF
.	TRBV7-8	.	TRBJ1-1	TGTGCCAGCAGCAAAAGCGGGCAGTGGGACATAGGCACTGAAGCTTTCTTT	CASSKSGQWDIGTEAFF
.	TRBV30	TRBD1	TRBJ1-2	TGTGCCTGGTGGACAGGGCCAAGGGATGGCTACACCTTC	CAWWTGPRDGYTF
.	TRBV3-1/TRBV3-2	TRBD1	TRBJ1-2	TGTGCCAGCAGCCAAGACCCTAGACCGGGACAGGGATATGGCTACACCTTC	CASSQDPRPGQGYGYTF
.	TRBV29-1	TRBD1	TRBJ1-4	TGCAGCGTACTACAGGGGGCGGCCGAAAAACTGTTTTTT	CSVLQGAAEKLFF
few	TRBV30	TRBD1	TRBJ1-2	TGTGCCTGGACCCCCCGGGACAGCTATGGCTACACCTTC	CAWTPRDSYGYTF
.	TRBV20-1	.	TRBJ2-3	TGCAGTGCTAGGTTGCCAGATACGCAGTATTTT	CSARLPDTQYF
once	TRBV18	TRBD1	TRBJ2-1	TGTGCCAGCTCACAATTTACAGGGGGCCGGGGCAATGAGCAGTTCTTC	CASSQFTGGRGNEQFF
.	TRBV5-1	TRBD2	TRBJ2-1	TGCGCCAGCAGCATGACTAGCGGGGCCTACAATGAGCAGTTCTTC	CASSMTSGAYNEQFF
.	TRBV28	TRBD1	TRBJ2-5	TGTGCCAGCAGCATAAGCCGGACAGGGGCAGGGGCCCAGTACTTC	CASSISRTGAGAQYF
few	TRBV5-5	.	TRBJ2-5	TGTGCCAGCAGCTCGACAGGAGAAGAGACCCAGTACTTC	CASSSTGEETQYF
.	TRBV19	TRBD1	TRBJ1-2	TGTGCCAGTAGTAGCCCAGGGGGCGAGGCCTATGGCTACACCTTC	CASSSPGGEAYGYTF
.	TRBV19	.	TRBJ1-1	TGTGCCAGTACTCCTGGGGCAGGGACACCCGAAGCTTTCTTT	CASTPGAGTPEAFF
.	TRBV6-5	.	TRBJ2-4	TGTGCCAGCAAAAGGGCGCCCCAGGTTGAAAACATTCAGTACTTC	CASKRAPQVENIQYF
once	TRBV4-2	.	TRBJ2-5	TGTGCCAGCAGCCTCAGACGGGCACGGGAGACCCAGTACTTC	CASSLRRARETQYF
once	TRBV29-1	.	TRBJ1-4	TGCAGCGTTGGGGACCCCGCAACTAATGAAAAACTGTTTTTT	CSVGDPATNEKLFF
.	TRBV7-9	.	TRBJ1-2	TGTGCCAGCAGCCTCGGTGGAGGGGCCATAAACTATGGCTACACCTTC	CASSLGGGAINYGYTF
.	TRBV28	TRBD2	TRBJ2-1	TGTGCCAGCAGTTCCCAAGCGGGAGGGTCCTACAATGAGCAGTTCTTC	CASSSQAGGSYNEQFF
.	TRBV30	.	TRBJ1-5	TGTGCCTGGAGTGTAAGGGGAGATCAGCCCCAGCATTTT	CAWSVRGDQPQHF
.	TRBV13	.	TRBJ2-5	TGTGCCAGCAGCGCGGGTAATATGGTGCAAGAGACCCAGTACTTC	CASSAGNMVQETQYF
.	TRBV5-4	.	TRBJ1-6	TGTGCCAGCAGCTTGCCGGCGGGGAATTCACCCCTCCACTTT	CASSLPAGNSPLHF
.	TRBV5-4	.	TRBJ1-2	TGTGCCAGCAGCTTTACAGGGAATGGCTACACCTTC	CASSFTGNGYTF
.	TRBV6-5	.	TRBJ2-7	TGTGCCAGCAGTTACAGTTCGGCGAGACTTCTATACGAGCAGTACTTC	CASSYSSARLLYEQYF
.	TRBV6-6	TRBD1	TRBJ2-7	TGTGCCAGCAACCAAGGACAGGGTAACGGCGAGCAGTACTTC	CASNQGQGNGEQYF
.	TRBV6-1	.	TRBJ1-2	TGTGCCAGCAGTGAAGCCAGGGGTGTCTATGGCTACACCTTC	CASSEARGVYGYTF
.	TRBV6-2/TRBV6-3	.	TRBJ2-6	TGTGCCAGCAGTTTTTTCTATGGGGCCAACGTCCTGACTTTC	CASSFFYGANVLTF
once	TRBV5-1	.	TRBJ2-3	TGCGCCAGCAGCTTGGGTCAGACCACAGATACGCAGTATTTT	CASSLGQTTDTQYF
.	TRBV2	.	TRBJ2-2	TGTGCCAGCAGGAGGGAGGGGGCGCGAACCGGGGAGCTGTTTTTT	CASRREGARTGELFF
.	TRBV27	.	TRBJ2-3	TGTGCCAGCAGTTTAAGGACCACCTCAGATACGCAGTATTTT	CASSLRTTSDTQYF
once	TRBV19	TRBD1	TRBJ1-5	TGTGCCAGTAGTATGGGGACAGGGAGGAATCAGCCCCAGCATTTT	CASSMGTGRNQPQHF
.	TRBV11-3	TRBD2	TRBJ2-1	TGTGCCAGCAGCTTAATGACTAGCGGGGGGTCGTACAATGAGCAGTTCTTC	CASSLMTSGGSYNEQFF
once	TRBV28	TRBD2	TRBJ2-3	TGTGCCAGCAGCCAACCACGAGTGACTAGCGGGACTCGGGATACGCAGTATTTT	CASSQPRVTSGTRDTQYF
.	TRBV19	.	TRBJ1-3	TGTGCCAGTAGTCCAGGCCGCTCTGGAAACACCATATATTTT	CASSPGRSGNTIYF
.	TRBV29-1	TRBD1	TRBJ2-5	TGCAGCGTTGAGCAGGGGGCTTATGAGACCCAGTACTTC	CSVEQGAYETQYF
once	TRBV6-5	.	TRBJ2-7	TGTGCCAGCAGTTACAGTCCCACCTACGAGCAGTACTTC	CASSYSPTYEQYF
.	TRBV27	TRBD2	TRBJ2-3	TGTGCCAGCACTCCAAAACAGGGCGGGAGGGACACAGATACGCAGTATTTT	CASTPKQGGRDTDTQYF
.	TRBV7-2	TRBD1	TRBJ2-7	TGTGCCAGCAGCTTAGAGTCGATGGATTGGACAGGCTCCTACGAGCAGTACTTC	CASSLESMDWTGSYEQYF
.	TRBV18	TRBD1	TRBJ2-7	TGTGCCAGCTCACCGACCGGGACAGGGGTCGAGCAGTACTTC	CASSPTGTGVEQYF
few	TRBV7-2	TRBD1	TRBJ2-7	TGTGCCAGCAACGAACAGGGGGCTGGGTACGAGCAGTACTTC	CASNEQGAGYEQYF
.	TRBV6-5	.	TRBJ1-1	TGTGCCAGCAGTTACTCTGGTTTGGGGAGGACTGAAGCTTTCTTT	CASSYSGLGRTEAFF
.	TRBV28	TRBD2	TRBJ2-5	TGTGCCAGCAGTTTAGGTGCGGCTAGCGGGAGCAAGACCCAGTACTTC	CASSLGAASGSKTQYF
.	TRBV28	.	TRBJ1-6	TGTGCCAGCAGTATGGACCCTCGGAATTCACCCCTCCACTTT	CASSMDPRNSPLHF
.	TRBV7-8	TRBD1	TRBJ2-2	TGTGCCAGCAAATCACCGGGACAGGGGACCCCCGGGGAGCTGTTTTTT	CASKSPGQGTPGELFF
few	TRBV24-1	.	TRBJ2-6	TGTGCCACCAGTGCCTCAGGGGACTCTGGGGCCAACGTCCTGACTTTC	CATSASGDSGANVLTF
.	TRBV19	.	TRBJ2-2	TGTGCCAGTAGTCGTGGTTACGCCGGGGAGCTGTTTTTT	CASSRGYAGELFF
.	TRBV7-2	.	TRBJ2-7	TGTGCCAGCAGCCTTTCGACTACCAACTCCTACGAGCAGTACTTC	CASSLSTTNSYEQYF
.	TRBV19	.	TRBJ1-6	TGTGCCAGTAGTATAGGAGGAGGGGAAGGATCACCCCTCCACTTT	CASSIGGGEGSPLHF
.	TRBV5-5	TRBD1	TRBJ1-1	TGTGCCAGCAAGGGGGGACAGCTACTGATGAACACTGAAGCTTTCTTT	CASKGGQLLMNTEAFF